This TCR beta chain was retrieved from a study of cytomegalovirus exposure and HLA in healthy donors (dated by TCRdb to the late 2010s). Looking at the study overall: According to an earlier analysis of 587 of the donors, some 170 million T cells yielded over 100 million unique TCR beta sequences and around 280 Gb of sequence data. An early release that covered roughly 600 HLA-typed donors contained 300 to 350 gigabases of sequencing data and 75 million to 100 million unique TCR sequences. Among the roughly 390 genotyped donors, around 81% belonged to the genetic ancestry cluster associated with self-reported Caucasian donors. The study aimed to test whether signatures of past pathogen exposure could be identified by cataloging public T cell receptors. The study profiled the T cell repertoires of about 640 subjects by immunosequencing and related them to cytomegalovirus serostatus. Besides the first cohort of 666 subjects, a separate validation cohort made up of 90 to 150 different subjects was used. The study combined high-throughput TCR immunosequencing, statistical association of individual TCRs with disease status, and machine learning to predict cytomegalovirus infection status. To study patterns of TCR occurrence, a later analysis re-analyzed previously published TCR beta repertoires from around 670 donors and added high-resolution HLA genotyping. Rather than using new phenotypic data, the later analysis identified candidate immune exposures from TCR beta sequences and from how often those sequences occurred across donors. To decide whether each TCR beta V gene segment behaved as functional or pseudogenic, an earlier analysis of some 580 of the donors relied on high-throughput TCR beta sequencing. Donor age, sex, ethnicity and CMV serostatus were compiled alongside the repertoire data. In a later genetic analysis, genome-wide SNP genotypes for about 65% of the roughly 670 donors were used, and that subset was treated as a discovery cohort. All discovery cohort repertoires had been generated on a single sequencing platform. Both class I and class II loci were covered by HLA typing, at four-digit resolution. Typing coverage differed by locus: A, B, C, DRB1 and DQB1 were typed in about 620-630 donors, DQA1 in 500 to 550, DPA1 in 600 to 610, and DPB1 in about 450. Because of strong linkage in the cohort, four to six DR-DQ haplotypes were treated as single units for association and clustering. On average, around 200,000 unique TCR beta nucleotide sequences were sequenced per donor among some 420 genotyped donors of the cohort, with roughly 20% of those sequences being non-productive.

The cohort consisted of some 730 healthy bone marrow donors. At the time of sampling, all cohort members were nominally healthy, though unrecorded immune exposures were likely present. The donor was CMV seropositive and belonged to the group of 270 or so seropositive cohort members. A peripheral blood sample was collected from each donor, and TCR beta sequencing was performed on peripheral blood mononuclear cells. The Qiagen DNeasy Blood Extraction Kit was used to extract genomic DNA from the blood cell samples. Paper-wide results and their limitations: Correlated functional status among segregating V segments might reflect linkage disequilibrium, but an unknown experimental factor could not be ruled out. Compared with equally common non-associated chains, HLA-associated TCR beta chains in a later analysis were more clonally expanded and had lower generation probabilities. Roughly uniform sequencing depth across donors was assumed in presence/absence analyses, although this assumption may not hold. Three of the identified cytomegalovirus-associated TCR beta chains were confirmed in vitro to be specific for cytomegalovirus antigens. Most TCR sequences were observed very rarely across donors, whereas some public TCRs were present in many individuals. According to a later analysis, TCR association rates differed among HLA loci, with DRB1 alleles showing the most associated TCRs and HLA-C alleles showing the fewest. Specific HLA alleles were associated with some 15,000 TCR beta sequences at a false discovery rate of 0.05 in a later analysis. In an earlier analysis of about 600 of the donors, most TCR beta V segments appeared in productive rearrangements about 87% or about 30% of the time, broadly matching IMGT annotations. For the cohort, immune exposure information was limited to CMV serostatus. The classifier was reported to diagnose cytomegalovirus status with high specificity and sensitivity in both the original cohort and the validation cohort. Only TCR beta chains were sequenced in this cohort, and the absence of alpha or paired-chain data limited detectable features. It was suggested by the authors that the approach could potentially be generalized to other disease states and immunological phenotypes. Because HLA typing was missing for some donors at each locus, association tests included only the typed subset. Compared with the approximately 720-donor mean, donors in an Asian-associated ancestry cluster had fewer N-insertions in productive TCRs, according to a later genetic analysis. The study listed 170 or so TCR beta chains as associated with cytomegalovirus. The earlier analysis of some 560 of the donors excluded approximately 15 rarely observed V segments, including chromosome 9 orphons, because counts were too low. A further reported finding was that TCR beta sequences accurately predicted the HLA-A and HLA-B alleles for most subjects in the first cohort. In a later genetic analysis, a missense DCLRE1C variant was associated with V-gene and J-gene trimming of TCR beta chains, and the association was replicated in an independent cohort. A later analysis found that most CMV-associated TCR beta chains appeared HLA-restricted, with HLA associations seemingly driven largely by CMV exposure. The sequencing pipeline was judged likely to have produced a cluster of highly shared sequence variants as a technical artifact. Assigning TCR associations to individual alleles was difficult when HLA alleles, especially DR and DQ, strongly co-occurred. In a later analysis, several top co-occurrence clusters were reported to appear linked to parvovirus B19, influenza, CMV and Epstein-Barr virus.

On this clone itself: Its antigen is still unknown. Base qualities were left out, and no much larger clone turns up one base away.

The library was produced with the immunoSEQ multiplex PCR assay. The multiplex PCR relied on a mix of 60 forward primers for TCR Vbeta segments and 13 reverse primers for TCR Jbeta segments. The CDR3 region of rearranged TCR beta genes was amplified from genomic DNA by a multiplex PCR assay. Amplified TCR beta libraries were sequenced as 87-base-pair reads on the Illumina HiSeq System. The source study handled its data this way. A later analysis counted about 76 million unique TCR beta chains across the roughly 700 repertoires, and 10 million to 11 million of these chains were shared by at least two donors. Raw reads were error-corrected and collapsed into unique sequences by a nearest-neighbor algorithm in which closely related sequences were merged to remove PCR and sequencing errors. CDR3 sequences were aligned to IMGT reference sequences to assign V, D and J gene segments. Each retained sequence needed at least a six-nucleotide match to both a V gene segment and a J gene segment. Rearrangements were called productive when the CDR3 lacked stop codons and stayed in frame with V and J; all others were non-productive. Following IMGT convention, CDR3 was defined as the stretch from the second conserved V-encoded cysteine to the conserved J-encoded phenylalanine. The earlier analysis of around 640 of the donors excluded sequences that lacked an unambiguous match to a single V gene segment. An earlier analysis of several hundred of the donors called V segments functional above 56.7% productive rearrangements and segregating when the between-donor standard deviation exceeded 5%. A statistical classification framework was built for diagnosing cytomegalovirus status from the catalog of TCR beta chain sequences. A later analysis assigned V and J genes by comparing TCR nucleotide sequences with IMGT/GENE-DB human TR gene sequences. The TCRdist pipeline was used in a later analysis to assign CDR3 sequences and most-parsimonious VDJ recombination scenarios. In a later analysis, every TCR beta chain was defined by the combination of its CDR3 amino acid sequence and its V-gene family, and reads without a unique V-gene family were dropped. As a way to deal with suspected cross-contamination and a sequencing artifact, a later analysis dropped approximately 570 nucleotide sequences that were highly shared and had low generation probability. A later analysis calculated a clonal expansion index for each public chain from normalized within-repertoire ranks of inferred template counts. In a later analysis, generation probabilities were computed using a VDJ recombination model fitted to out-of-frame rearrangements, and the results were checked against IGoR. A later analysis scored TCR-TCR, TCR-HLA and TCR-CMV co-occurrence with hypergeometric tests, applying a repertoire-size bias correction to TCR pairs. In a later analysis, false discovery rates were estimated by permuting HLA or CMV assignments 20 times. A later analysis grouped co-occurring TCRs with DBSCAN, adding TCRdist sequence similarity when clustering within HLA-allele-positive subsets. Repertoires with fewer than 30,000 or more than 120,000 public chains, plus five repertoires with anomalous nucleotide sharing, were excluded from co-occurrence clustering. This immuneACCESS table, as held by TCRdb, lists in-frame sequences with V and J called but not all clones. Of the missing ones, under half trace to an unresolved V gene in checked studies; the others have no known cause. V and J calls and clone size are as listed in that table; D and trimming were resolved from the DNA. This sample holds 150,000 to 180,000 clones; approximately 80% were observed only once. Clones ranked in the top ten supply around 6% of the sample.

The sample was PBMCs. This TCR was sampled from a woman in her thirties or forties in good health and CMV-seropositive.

CDR3 region: CASSRGGDPNYGYTF. The DNA is TGTGCCAGCAGCCGCGGGGGGGATCCCAACTATGGCTACACCTTC. The sequence joins TRBV6-5 to TRBJ1-2, with TRBD1 as a weak D call on 5 bases. The CDR1 and CDR2 encoded by the germline V gene are MNHEY and SVGAGI. V drops 6 bases and J drops 2 bases, leaving 16 bases in between. The CDR3 holds 15 amino acids from the cysteine to the phenylalanine. Of all the DNA, just the CDR3 is kept, 45 bases in frame from base 1.